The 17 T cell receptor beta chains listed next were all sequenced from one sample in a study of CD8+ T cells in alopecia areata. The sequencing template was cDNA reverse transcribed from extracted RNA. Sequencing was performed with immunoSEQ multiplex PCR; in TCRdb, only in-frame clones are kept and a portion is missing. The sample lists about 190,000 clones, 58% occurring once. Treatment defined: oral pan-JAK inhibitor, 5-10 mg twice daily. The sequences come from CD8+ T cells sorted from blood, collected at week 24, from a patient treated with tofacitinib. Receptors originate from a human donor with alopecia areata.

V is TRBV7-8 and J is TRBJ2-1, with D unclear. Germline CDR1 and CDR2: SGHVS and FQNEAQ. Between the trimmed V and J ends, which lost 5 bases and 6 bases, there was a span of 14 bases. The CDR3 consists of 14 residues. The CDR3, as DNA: TGTGCCAGCAGCCTAGGCAGCAGACCCAATGAGCAGTTCTTC. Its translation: CASSLGSRPNEQFF.

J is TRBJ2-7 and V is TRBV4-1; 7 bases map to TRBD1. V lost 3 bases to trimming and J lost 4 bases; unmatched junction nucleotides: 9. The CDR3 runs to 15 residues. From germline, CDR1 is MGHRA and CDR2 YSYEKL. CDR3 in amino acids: CASSHSGTAFYEQYF. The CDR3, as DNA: TGCGCCAGCAGCCATTCAGGGACAGCTTTTTACGAGCAGTACTTC.

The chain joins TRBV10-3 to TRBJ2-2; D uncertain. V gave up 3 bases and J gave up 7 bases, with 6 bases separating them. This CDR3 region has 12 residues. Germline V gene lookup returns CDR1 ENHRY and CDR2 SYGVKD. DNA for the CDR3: TGTGCCATCAGTGATGGTGGCGGGGAGCTGTTTTTT. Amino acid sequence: CAISDGGGELFF.

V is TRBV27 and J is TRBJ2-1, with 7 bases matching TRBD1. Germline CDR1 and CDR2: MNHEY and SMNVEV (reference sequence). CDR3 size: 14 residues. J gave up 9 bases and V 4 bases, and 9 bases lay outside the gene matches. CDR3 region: CASSSRQTGREQFF. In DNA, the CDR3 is TGTGCCAGCAGTTCGCGCCAGACAGGGCGTGAGCAGTTCTTC.

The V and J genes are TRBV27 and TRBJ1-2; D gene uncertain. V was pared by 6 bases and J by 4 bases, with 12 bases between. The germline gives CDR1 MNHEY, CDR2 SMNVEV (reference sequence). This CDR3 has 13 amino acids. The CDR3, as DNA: TGTGCCAGCAGGGCTCGGACCTTCTATGGCTACACCTTC. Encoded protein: CASRARTFYGYTF.

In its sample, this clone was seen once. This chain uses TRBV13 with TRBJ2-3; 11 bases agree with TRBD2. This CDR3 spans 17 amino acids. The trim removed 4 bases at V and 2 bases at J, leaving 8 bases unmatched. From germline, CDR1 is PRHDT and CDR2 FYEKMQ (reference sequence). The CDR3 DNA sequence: TGTGCCAGCAGCTCGAAACTAGCGGGGGCGACCACAGATACGCAGTATTTT. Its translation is CASSSKLAGATTDTQYF.

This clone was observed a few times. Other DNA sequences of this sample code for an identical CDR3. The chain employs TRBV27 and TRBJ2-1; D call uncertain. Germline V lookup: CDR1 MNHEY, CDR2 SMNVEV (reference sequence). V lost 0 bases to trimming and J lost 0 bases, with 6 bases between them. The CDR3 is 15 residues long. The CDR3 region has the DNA TGTGCCAGCAGTTTATCAGGTAGCTCCTACAATGAGCAGTTCTTC. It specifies CASSLSGSSYNEQFF.

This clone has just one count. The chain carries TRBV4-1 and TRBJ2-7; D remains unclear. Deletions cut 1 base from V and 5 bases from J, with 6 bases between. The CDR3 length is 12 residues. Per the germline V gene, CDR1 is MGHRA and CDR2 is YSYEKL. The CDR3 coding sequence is TGCGCCAGCAGCCAAGGGTATAACGAGCAGTACTTC. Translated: CASSQGYNEQYF.

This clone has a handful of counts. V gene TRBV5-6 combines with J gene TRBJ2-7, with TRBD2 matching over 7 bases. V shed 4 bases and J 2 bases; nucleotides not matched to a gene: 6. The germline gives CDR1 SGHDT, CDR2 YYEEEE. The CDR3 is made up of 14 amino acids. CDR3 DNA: TGTGCCAGCAGCGACGGGGGGTCAACCTACGAGCAGTACTTC. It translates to CASSDGGSTYEQYF.

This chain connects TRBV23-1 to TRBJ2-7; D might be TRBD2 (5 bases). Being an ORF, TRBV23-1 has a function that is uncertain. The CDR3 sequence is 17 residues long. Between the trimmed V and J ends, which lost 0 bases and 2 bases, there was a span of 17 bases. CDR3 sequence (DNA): TGCGCCAGCAGTCAATCAACGGGGTCTCCCGATACCTACGAGCAGTACTTC. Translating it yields CASSQSTGSPDTYEQYF.

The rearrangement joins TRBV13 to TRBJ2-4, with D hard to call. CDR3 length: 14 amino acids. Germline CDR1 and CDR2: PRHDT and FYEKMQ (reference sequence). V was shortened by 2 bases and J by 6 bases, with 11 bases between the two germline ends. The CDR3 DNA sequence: TGTGCCAGCAGCTTACCCGAGAAGGGAAACATTCAGTACTTC. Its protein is CASSLPEKGNIQYF.

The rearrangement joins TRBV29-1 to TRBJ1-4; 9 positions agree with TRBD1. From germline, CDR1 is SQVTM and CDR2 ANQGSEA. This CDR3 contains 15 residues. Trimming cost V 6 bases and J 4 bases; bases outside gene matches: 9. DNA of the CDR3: TGCAGCGTGGTCGGGACAGGGTCTCATAATGAAAAACTGTTTTTT. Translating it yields CSVVGTGSHNEKLFF.

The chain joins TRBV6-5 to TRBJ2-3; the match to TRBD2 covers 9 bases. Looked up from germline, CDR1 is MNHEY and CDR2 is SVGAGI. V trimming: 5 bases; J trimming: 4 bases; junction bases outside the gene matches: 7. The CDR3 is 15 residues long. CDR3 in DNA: TGTGCCAGCAGTATCGAGCGGGGGGTTTCAGATACGCAGTATTTT. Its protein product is CASSIERGVSDTQYF.

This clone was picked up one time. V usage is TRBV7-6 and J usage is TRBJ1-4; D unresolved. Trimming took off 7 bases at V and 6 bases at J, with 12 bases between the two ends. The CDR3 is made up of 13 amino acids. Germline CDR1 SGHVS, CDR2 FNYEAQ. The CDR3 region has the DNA TGTGCCAGCACCTCAGGACCCCATGAAAAACTGTTTTTT. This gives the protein CASTSGPHEKLFF.

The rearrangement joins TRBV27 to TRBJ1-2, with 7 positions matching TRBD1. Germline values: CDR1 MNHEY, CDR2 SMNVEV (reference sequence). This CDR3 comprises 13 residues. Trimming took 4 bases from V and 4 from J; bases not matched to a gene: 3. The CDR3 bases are TGTGCCAGCAGTTCGGGACAGTCCTATGGCTACACCTTC. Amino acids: CASSSGQSYGYTF.

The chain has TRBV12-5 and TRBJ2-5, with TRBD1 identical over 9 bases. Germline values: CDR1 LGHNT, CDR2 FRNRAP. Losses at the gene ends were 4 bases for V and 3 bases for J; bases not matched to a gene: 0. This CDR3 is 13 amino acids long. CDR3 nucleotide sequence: TGTGCTAGTGGTTGGACAGGGGAAGAGACCCAGTACTTC. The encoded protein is CASGWTGEETQYF.

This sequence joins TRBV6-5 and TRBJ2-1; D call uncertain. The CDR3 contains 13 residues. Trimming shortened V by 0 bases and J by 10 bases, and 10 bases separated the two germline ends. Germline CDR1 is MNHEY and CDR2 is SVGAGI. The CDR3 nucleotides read TGTGCCAGCAGTTACTCCATATCTTTGGAGCAGTTCTTC. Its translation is CASSYSISLEQFF.